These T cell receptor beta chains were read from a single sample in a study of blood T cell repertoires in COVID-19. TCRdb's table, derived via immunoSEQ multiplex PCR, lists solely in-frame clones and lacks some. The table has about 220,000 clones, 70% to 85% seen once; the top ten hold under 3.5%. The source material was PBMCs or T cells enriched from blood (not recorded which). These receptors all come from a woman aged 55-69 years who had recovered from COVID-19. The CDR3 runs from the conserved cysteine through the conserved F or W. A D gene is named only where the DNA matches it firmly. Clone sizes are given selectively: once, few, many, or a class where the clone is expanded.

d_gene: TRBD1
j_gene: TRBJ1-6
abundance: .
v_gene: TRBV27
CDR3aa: CASRAGTGSNSPLHF
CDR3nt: TGTGCCAGCAGGGCCGGGACAGGGAGTAATTCACCCCTCCACTTT

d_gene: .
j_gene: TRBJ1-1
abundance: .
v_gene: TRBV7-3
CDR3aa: CAGFRWADPEETEAFF
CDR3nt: TGTGCCGGATTCAGGTGGGCCGACCCCGAAGAGACTGAAGCTTTCTTT

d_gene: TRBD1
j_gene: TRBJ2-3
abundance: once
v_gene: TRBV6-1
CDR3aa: CASSERDRVADTQYF
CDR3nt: TGTGCCAGCAGTGAAAGGGACAGGGTCGCAGATACGCAGTATTTT

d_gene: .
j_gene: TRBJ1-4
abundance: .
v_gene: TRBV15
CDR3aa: CATRTDSGGNEKLFF
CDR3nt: TGTGCCACCAGAACAGATTCGGGCGGGAATGAAAAACTGTTTTTT

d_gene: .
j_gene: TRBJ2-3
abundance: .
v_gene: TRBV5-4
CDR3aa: CASSLERGATDTQYF
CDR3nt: TGTGCCAGCAGCTTGGAAAGGGGCGCCACAGATACGCAGTATTTT

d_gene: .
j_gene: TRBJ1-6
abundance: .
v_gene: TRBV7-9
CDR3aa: CASSLDARGSPLHF
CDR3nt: TGTGCCAGCAGCTTAGACGCCCGCGGCTCACCCCTCCACTTT

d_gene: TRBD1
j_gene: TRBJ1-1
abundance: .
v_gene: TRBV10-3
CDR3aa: CAIRTGGIPTMNTEAFF
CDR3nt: TGTGCCATCAGAACAGGGGGGATTCCAACTATGAACACTGAAGCTTTCTTT

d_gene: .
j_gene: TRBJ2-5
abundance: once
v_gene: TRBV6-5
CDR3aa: CASGGTQETQYF
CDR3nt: TGTGCCAGCGGGGGCACCCAAGAGACCCAGTACTTC

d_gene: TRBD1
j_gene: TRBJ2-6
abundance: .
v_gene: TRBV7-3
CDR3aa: CASSLQLVRGPSGANVLTF
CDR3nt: TGTGCCAGCAGCTTACAATTGGTCAGGGGGCCCTCTGGGGCCAACGTCCTGACTTTC

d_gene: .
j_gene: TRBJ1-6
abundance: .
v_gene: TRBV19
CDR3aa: CASSTGTPYNSPLHF
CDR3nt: TGTGCCAGTAGTACAGGGACACCCTATAATTCACCCCTCCACTTT

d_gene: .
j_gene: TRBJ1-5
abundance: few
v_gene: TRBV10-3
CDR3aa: CAISKEGGNQPQHF
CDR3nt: TGTGCCATCAGCAAAGAGGGGGGCAATCAGCCCCAGCATTTT

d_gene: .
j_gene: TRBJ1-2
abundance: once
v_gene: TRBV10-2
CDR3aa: CPPPSENGYTF
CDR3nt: TGCCCACCCCCGAGTGAGAATGGCTACACCTTC

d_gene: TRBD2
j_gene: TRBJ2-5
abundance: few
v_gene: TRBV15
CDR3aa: CATSRAPGGQETQYF
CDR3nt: TGTGCCACCAGCAGAGCCCCGGGAGGGCAAGAGACCCAGTACTTC

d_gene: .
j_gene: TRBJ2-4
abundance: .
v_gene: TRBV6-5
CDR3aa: CASRTSVLSKNIQYF
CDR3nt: TGTGCCAGCAGGACATCAGTGTTATCCAAAAACATTCAGTACTTC

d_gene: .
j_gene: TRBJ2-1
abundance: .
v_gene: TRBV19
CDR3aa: CASEGGSSWRNEQFF
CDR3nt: TGTGCCAGTGAGGGGGGGAGTTCTTGGCGAAATGAGCAGTTCTTC

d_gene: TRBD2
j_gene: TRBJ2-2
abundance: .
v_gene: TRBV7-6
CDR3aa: CASSLAFLAAHGGELFF
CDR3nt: TGTGCCAGCAGCTTAGCTTTCCTAGCGGCGCATGGCGGGGAGCTGTTTTTT

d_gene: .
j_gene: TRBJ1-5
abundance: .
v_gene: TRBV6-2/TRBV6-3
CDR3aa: CASSPPPIPTKGNQPQHF
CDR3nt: TGTGCCAGCAGCCCCCCTCCTATTCCGACTAAGGGCAATCAGCCCCAGCATTTT

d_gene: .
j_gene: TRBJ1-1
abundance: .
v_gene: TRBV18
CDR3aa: CASSPILLNTEAFF
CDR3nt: TGTGCCAGCTCACCAATTCTCTTGAACACTGAAGCTTTCTTT

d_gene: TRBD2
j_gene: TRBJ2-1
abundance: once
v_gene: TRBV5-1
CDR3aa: CASSWTGQVTSGRVYNEQFF
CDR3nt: TGCGCCAGCAGCTGGACGGGACAGGTGACTAGCGGGAGGGTCTACAATGAGCAGTTCTTC

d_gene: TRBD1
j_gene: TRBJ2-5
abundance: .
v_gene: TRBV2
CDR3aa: CASSNRQGAETQYF
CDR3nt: TGTGCCAGCAGTAACCGACAGGGGGCAGAGACCCAGTACTTC

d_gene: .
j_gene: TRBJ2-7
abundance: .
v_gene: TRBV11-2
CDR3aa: CASSSDGGPYEQYF
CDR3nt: TGTGCCAGCAGCTCTGACGGAGGGCCCTACGAGCAGTACTTC

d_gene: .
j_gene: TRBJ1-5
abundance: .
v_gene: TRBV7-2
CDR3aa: CASSLEMHGDQPQHF
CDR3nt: TGTGCCAGCAGCTTAGAGATGCACGGGGATCAGCCCCAGCATTTT

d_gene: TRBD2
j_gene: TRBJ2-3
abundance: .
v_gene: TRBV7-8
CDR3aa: CASSLVAGGSRDTQYF
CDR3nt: TGTGCCAGCAGCTTAGTAGCGGGAGGGTCTCGAGATACGCAGTATTTT

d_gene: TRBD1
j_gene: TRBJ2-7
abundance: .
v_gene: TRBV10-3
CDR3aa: CAIRSGQGADEQYF
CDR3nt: TGTGCCATCAGATCAGGACAGGGGGCGGATGAGCAGTACTTC

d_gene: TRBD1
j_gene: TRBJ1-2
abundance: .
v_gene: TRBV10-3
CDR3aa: CAISATPTGEKGYTF
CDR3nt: TGTGCCATCAGTGCTACCCCTACAGGGGAGAAAGGCTACACCTTC

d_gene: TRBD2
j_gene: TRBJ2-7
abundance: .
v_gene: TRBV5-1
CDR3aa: CASSFGSSGFNEQYF
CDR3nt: TGCGCCAGCAGCTTTGGGTCTAGCGGGTTTAACGAGCAGTACTTC

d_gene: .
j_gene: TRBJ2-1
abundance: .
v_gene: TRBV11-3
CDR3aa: CASSTGTALIDEQFF
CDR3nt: TGTGCCAGCAGCACAGGGACCGCTCTAATCGATGAGCAGTTCTTC

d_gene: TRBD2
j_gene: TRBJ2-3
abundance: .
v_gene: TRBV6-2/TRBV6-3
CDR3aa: CASSGTSLRADTQYF
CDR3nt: TGTGCCAGCAGTGGGACTAGCTTAAGAGCAGATACGCAGTATTTT

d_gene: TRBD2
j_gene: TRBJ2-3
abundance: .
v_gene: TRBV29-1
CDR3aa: CSVARTSGTLDTQYF
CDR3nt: TGCAGCGTTGCCCGGACTAGCGGGACCTTGGATACGCAGTATTTT

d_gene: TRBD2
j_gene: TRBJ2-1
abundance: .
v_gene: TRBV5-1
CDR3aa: CASSGTDSGSAHNEQFF
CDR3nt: TGCGCCAGCAGCGGGACTGATAGCGGGAGCGCCCACAATGAGCAGTTCTTC